These 12 T cell receptor beta chains share one sample of origin, sequenced in a study of cytomegalovirus exposure and HLA in healthy donors. PCR primers comprised 60 Vbeta and 13 Jbeta primers. Libraries were prepared by immunoSEQ multiplex PCR; TCRdb keeps only in-frame clonotypes and omits some of them. The data show around 160,000 clones, about 80% seen once. Sequencing was carried out using PBMCs. These receptors were collected from a woman aged 40 to 49 in good health and CMV-seronegative.

This clone occurred a few times. The rearrangement joins TRBV6-5 to TRBJ1-1; D gene ambiguous. The germline V and J ends were trimmed by 6 bases and 1 base, with 9 bases remaining between them. The germline gives CDR1 MNHEY, CDR2 SVGAGI. This CDR3 contains 13 residues. The CDR3 loop is CASRLTGNTEAFF. Here the CDR3 DNA reads TGTGCCAGCAGGCTTACGGGGAACACTGAAGCTTTCTTT.

The genes are TRBV28 and TRBJ1-1; the D gene is possibly TRBD1 (6 bases). The ends were cut back, 8 bases at V and 0 bases at J, with 25 bases in the middle. CDR3 length: 18 amino acids. Germline loops: CDR1 MDHEN, CDR2 SYDVKM. CDR3 DNA: TGTGCCAGCCACCTGACCACAGGGTCGGGATTAATGAACACTGAAGCTTTCTTT. This translates into CASHLTTGSGLMNTEAFF.

The J gene is TRBJ2-1, the V gene TRBV6-1; TRBD2 matches 13 bases. Trimming at V came to 6 bases and at J to 6 bases, leaving 5 bases not matched to a gene. From germline, CDR1 is MNHNS and CDR2 SASEGT. This CDR3 comprises 15 residues. CDR3 sequence (DNA): TGTGCCAGCAGCGGACTAGCGGGAGCCGGCAATGAGCAGTTCTTC. This gives the protein CASSGLAGAGNEQFF.

The CDR3 spells CAISLNTEAFF. CDR3 in DNA: TGTGCCATTAGCTTGAACACTGAAGCTTTCTTT. This chain uses TRBV6-1 with TRBJ1-1; D unresolved. Looked up from germline, CDR1 is MNHNS and CDR2 is SASEGT. This CDR3 is built from 11 residues. The germline V and J ends were trimmed by 10 bases and 0 bases, with 6 bases remaining between them.

The chain recombines TRBV30 with TRBJ2-2; the D is unclear. V was cut by 5 bases and J by 4 bases, with 11 bases left in between. Germline CDR1 reads GTSNPN; CDR2 reads SVGIG (reference sequence). The CDR3 runs 13 residues. The CDR3 region has the DNA TGTGCCTGGTCCCCCACGGGCACCGGGGAGCTGTTTTTT. Translation gives CAWSPTGTGELFF. Full variable domain (outside the CDR3, taken from reference TRBV30 and TRBJ2-2): SQTIHQWPATLVQPVGSPLSLECTVEGTSNPNLYWYRQAAGRGLQLLFYSVGIGQISSEVPQNLSASRPQDRQFILSSKKLLLSDSGFYLCAWSPTGTGELFFGEGSRLTVL.

The CDR3 DNA sequence: TGTGCCAGCAGAAGGGGGGGGGTGGAAACAGATACGCAGTATTTT. Translated, it gives CASRRGGVETDTQYF. The rearrangement uses TRBV7-8 and TRBJ2-3, with D possibly TRBD2 on 7 matching bases. V was cut by 6 bases and J by 3 bases, with 16 bases left in between. This CDR3 spans 15 amino acids. From germline, CDR1 is SGHVS and CDR2 FQNEAQ.

The chain couples TRBV19 to TRBJ2-3; 10 positions match TRBD2. The CDR3 contains 16 residues. Germline-derived CDR1 and CDR2 are LNHDA and SQIVND (reference sequence). V gave up 2 bases and J gave up 1 base; unmatched junction bases: 3. DNA of the CDR3: TGTGCCAGTAGTATACTAGCGGGAGAGGGCACAGATACGCAGTATTTT. Protein product: CASSILAGEGTDTQYF. The full variable domain, with the rest looked up from reference TRBV19 and TRBJ2-3, is DGGITQSPKYLFRKEGQNVTLSCEQNLNHDAMYWYRQDPGQGLRLIYYSQIVNDFQKGDIAEGYSVSREKKESFPLTVTSAQKNPTAFYLCASSILAGEGTDTQYFGPGTRLTVL.

This clone was detected a few times. The chain employs TRBV11-2 and TRBJ2-1, with TRBD2 matching 7 bases. The CDR3 runs to 17 residues. Trimming cost V 3 bases and J 8 bases; bases outside gene matches: 16. The germline V gene has CDR1 SGHAT and CDR2 FQNNGV. CDR3 in amino acids: CASSFPLGLAGGDEQFF. The CDR3 region has the DNA TGTGCCAGCAGCTTCCCCCTGGGGTTAGCGGGCGGGGATGAGCAGTTCTTC.

This sequence joins TRBV27 and TRBJ2-7, with 9 bases matching TRBD1. V dropped 6 bases and J dropped 1; count of bases not matched to a gene: 7. This CDR3 is built from 15 residues. Germline V lookup: CDR1 MNHEY, CDR2 SMNVEV (reference sequence). The CDR3: CASRSPGTGSYEQYF. The CDR3 coding sequence is TGTGCCAGCAGAAGCCCCGGGACAGGGTCCTACGAGCAGTACTTC.

The J gene is TRBJ2-2, the V gene TRBV6-4; a weak D match, TRBD1 (5 bases). This CDR3 comprises 14 residues. Trimming pared 5 bases from V and 1 base from J, leaving 8 bases between. CDR1 and CDR2 (germline): MRHNA, SNTAGT. CDR3 bases: TGTGCCAGCAGTTTTGGACAGAACACCGGGGAGCTGTTTTTT. It yields the protein CASSFGQNTGELFF.

This CDR3 is CASSQDRGQGARETQYF. For the CDR3, the DNA is TGCGCCAGCAGCCAAGATCGGGGACAGGGGGCCAGGGAGACCCAGTACTTC. V is TRBV4-1 and J is TRBJ2-3, with 12 positions matching TRBD1. The tail of the sequence fits TRBJ2-5 better, so the J call may be wrong. This CDR3 has 17 residues. Germline-derived CDR1 and CDR2 are MGHRA and YSYEKL.

The J gene is TRBJ2-4, the V gene TRBV2; TRBD1 matches at 7 bases. The CDR3 consists of 17 residues. CDR1 is SNHLY and CDR2 is FYNNEI in the germline V gene. V lost 3 bases and J lost 0; bases outside the gene matches: 8. The CDR3 protein is CASSDSRDSPAKNIQYF. DNA of the CDR3: TGTGCCAGCAGTGATTCCCGGGACAGCCCAGCCAAAAACATTCAGTACTTC. The full variable domain, its missing parts supplied by reference TRBV2 and TRBJ2-4, is EPEVTQTPSHQVTQMGQEVILRCVPISNHLYFYWYRQILGQKVEFLVSFYNNEISEKSEIFDDQFSVERPDGSNFTLKIRSTKLEDSAMYFCASSDSRDSPAKNIQYFGAGTRLSVL.